The 12 T cell receptor beta chains below all came from one sample that was sequenced in a study of post-analysis software for immune sequencing data. Each TCR beta cDNA library carried unique molecular identifiers. TCRdb processed the PCR reads anew with MiXCR; each CDR3 protein has one entry. The sample has under 650,000 distinct CDR3 sequences; around 47% are singletons. Their recognized antigens are unknown. Study-level findings and limits: TRBV segments more frequent in patients than in controls numbered roughly 5 and included TRBV5-6, TRBV5-1 and TRBV20-1.

The sample comprised blood. The receptors here all came from a girl aged 5-17 years with multiple sclerosis.

This clonotype has just a few counts. The rearrangement uses TRBV6-2 or TRBV6-3 and TRBJ2-5; a possible D gene is TRBD2 (5 bases). The CDR3 is 12 amino acids. The V gene lost 2 bases and the J gene lost 11 bases, with 12 bases spanning the gap. CDR1 is MNHEY and CDR2 is SVGEGT in the germline V gene. The CDR3 reads CASSYPSREQYF. In nucleotides, the CDR3 is TGTGCCAGCAGTTACCCCTCGAGGGAGCAGTACTTC.

This chain joins TRBV20-1 and TRBJ2-3; D is unresolved. Trimming removed 8 bases from V and 0 bases from J, with 3 bases in between. The CDR3 consists of 10 residues. The germline CDR1 and CDR2 sequences are DFQATT and SNEGSKA (reference sequence). The CDR3 reads CSFSTDTQYF. The DNA of the CDR3 is TGCAGTTTCAGCACAGATACGCAGTATTTT.

This rearrangement joins TRBV18 to TRBJ1-1, with D unclear. V was clipped by 1 base and J by 8 bases, with 11 bases between them. Germline values: CDR1 KGHSH, CDR2 LQKENI. The CDR3 covers 13 residues. In DNA form, the CDR3 reads TGTGCCAGCTCACCACGCACAGATCGAGAAGCTTTCTTT. Translation: CASSPRTDREAFF.

The chain couples TRBV20-1 to TRBJ2-3, with D perhaps assigned TRBD1 or TRBD2 (6 bases each). Per germline, CDR1 DFQATT and CDR2 SNEGSKA (reference sequence). V was pared by 6 bases and J by 1 base, with 11 bases between. The CDR3 sequence is 13 residues long. The CDR3 spells CSAEGVGTDTQYF. CDR3 in DNA: TGCAGTGCGGAGGGGGTAGGCACAGATACGCAGTATTTT.

The chain is built from TRBV6-2 or TRBV6-3 and TRBJ2-1; tentative D call: TRBD2 (5 bases). The germline gives CDR1 MNHEY, CDR2 SVGEGT. CDR3 length: 13 residues. V was cut by 7 bases and J by 9 bases, with 16 bases left in between. The CDR3 here is CASNAQSGTEQFF. The CDR3 DNA is TGTGCCAGCAACGCACAGAGCGGCACTGAGCAGTTCTTC.

This chain connects TRBV7-2 to TRBJ1-6; D gene uncertain. Trimming pared 0 bases from V and 8 bases from J, leaving 8 bases between. CDR1 SGHTA and CDR2 FQGNSA come from the germline V gene. This CDR3 is 14 amino acids long. The CDR3 spells CASSLAHTDSPLHF. CDR3 nucleotides: TGTGCCAGCAGCTTAGCCCATACGGATTCACCCCTCCACTTT.

J is TRBJ2-7 and V is TRBV2, with 16 bases matching TRBD2. The CDR3 extends over 16 amino acids. Germline V gene lookup returns CDR1 SNHLY and CDR2 FYNNEI. Losses at the gene ends were 6 bases for V and 2 bases for J; bases not matched to a gene: 4. CDR3 coding DNA: TGTGCCAGCAGGGGACTAGCGGGGGGGTCCACCTACGAGCAGTACTTC. This encodes CASRGLAGGSTYEQYF.

The gene calls are TRBV7-2 and TRBJ1-5; TRBD1 aligns across 8 bases. The CDR3 totals 14 residues. Germline values: CDR1 SGHTA, CDR2 FQGNSA. J lost 4 bases, V lost 5 bases, and 4 bases had no gene match. CDR3 DNA: TGTGCCAGCAGCACTCAGGGGGCAAATCAGCCCCAGCATTTT. Amino acid sequence: CASSTQGANQPQHF.

The DNA for the CDR3 is TGTGCCGCGGCGGGACAGGTCAGCACAGATACGCAGTATTTT. Translated, it gives CAAAGQVSTDTQYF. This rearrangement joins TRBV10-3 to TRBJ2-3, with 8 nucleotides matching TRBD1. Germline CDR1 is ENHRY and CDR2 is SYGVKD. The trim removed 11 bases at V and 0 bases at J, leaving 7 bases unmatched. The CDR3 runs to 14 residues.

This clonotype was seen a few times. The V and J genes are TRBV5-1 and TRBJ2-7; TRBD1 matches 8 bases. The CDR3 extends over 15 amino acids. The V gene's germline CDR1 is SGHRS and CDR2 YFSETQ. The V and J ends lost 0 bases and 4 bases, in that order; junction bases with no gene match: 6. The CDR3 nucleotides are TGCGCCAGCAGCTTGGTACAGGGGGGTGAGTACGAGCAGTACTTC. It codes for CASSLVQGGEYEQYF.

The table lists this clonotype with a few counts. J is TRBJ2-7 and V is TRBV6-5; 10 bases agree with TRBD1. Trimming removed 6 bases from V and 4 bases from J; junction bases left unmatched: 3. Germline CDR1 is MNHEY and CDR2 is SVGAGI. CDR3 size: 13 residues. The CDR3 sequence is CASRGTGDYEQYF. CDR3 DNA sequence: TGTGCCAGCAGGGGGACAGGGGATTACGAGCAGTACTTC.

This clonotype was picked up one time. This sequence joins TRBV9 and TRBJ2-7; D is possibly TRBD1 or TRBD2 (5 bases each). The germline V and J ends were trimmed by 4 bases and 3 bases, with 14 bases remaining between them. There are 14 residues in the CDR3. CDR1 is SGDLS and CDR2 is YYNGEE in the germline V gene. The CDR3 DNA reads as TGTGCCAGCAGCATCCTGGGGGACGGCTACGAGCAGTACTTC. Its translation is CASSILGDGYEQYF. Complete variable domain (other parts from reference TRBV9 and TRBJ2-7): DSGVTQTPKHLITATGQRVTLRCSPRSGDLSVYWYQQSLDQGLQFLIQYYNGEERAKGNILERFSAQQFPDLHSELNLSSLELGDSALYFCASSILGDGYEQYFGPGTRLTVT.